The TCR beta chain under discussion was sequenced for a study of cytomegalovirus exposure and HLA in healthy donors. 60 Vbeta and 13 Jbeta primers were used in PCR. Only in-frame clones appear in the TCRdb table, and some are missing; sequencing was by immunoSEQ multiplex PCR. Of about 130,000 clones listed, around 75% were seen once; the top ten hold about 3.4%. Comment on this clone: Its antigen is as yet unknown.

General study results and limits: A highly shared variant cluster was judged a likely technical artifact.

This clonotype was sampled from a man aged 35-49 years in good health and CMV-seronegative. The sequenced sample consisted of PBMCs.

CDR3 sequence reads: CASSPGGRSSYEQYF. The CDR3 DNA is TGTGCCAGCAGCCCTGGGGGGAGGAGCTCCTACGAGCAGTACTTC. The rearrangement uses TRBV9 and TRBJ2-7, with D tentatively TRBD2 (6 bases). From germline, CDR1 is SGDLS and CDR2 YYNGEE. V was trimmed by 4 bases and J by 0 bases, leaving 14 bases between them. This CDR3 contains 15 residues. The variable domain in full, completed from reference TRBV9 and TRBJ2-7, reads DSGVTQTPKHLITATGQRVTLRCSPRSGDLSVYWYQQSLDQGLQFLIQYYNGEERAKGNILERFSAQQFPDLHSELNLSSLELGDSALYFCASSPGGRSSYEQYFGPGTRLTVT.